Below are 9 T cell receptor beta chains sequenced from a single sample in a study of spatial heterogeneity in lung cancer (dated 2019 in TCRdb). Findings and caveats that apply to the study as a whole: A correlation was observed between the number of expanded intratumoral alpha and beta TCRs and the tumor nonsynonymous mutation count.

Library prep was done by 5' RACE. This sample was sequenced with a NextSeq 500. TCRdb redid the processing of the public reads, applying fastp at Q25 and MiXCR, and retained in-frame beta chains. Every CDR3 protein is listed once, alongside the most common genes and DNA of its rows. The sample yields around 12,000 distinct CDR3 sequences; roughly 6% were counted once. The ten largest make up roughly 11% of the sample. Their recognized antigens are unknown. Interpreted using the paper, the time point label stands for: sample taken at primary tumor resection. The sample was lung tumor tissue, taken at surgery. The receptors stem from a female donor with early-stage non-small cell lung cancer.

This clonotype was observed many times. Found in a library prepared for alpha chains, this beta chain is an off-target read, and its abundance has little meaning. The CDR3 reads CASEAGRAQHF. The DNA of the CDR3 is TGTGCCAGCGAGGCAGGGCGGGCCCAGCATTTT. V usage is TRBV28 and J usage is TRBJ1-5; possible D gene TRBD1, 5 bases. The germline V and J ends were trimmed by 8 bases and 11 bases, with 13 bases remaining between them. Germline V CDR1 and CDR2: MDHEN, SYDVKM. The CDR3 runs 11 residues. The complete variable domain, with remaining parts taken from reference TRBV28 and TRBJ1-5, reads DVKVTQSSRYLVKRTGEKVFLECVQDMDHENMFWYRQDPGLGLRLIYFSYDVKMKEKGDIPEGYSVSREKKERFSLILESASTNQTSMYLCASEAGRAQHFGDGTRLSIL.

Sample share makes this clonotype medium-sized (0.01 to 0.1%). This beta chain is a stray read from a library made for alpha chains; its abundance is not meaningful. V is TRBV10-3 and J is TRBJ1-5; D unclear. The germline V and J ends were trimmed by 8 bases and 4 bases, with 18 bases remaining between them. Germline V gene data show CDR1 as ENHRY and CDR2 as SYGVKD. The CDR3 totals 15 residues. The DNA for the CDR3 is TGTGCCATCGGGGAAAACGGTGGACCAAATCAGCCCCAGCATTTT. This sequence encodes CAIGENGGPNQPQHF.

This clonotype was seen ten or more times. For a library built for alpha chains, this beta chain is a stray read; little rests on its size. This chain links TRBV6-1 with TRBJ1-1; D unresolved. Trimming removed 6 bases from V and 6 bases from J, with 14 bases in between. This CDR3 spans 13 amino acids. Germline V CDR1 and CDR2: MNHNS, SASEGT. CDR3 loop: CASRFMGSPEAFF. In DNA, the CDR3 is TGTGCCAGCAGGTTTATGGGGTCCCCTGAAGCTTTCTTT.

This clonotype was observed many times. Found in a library prepared for alpha chains, this beta chain is an off-target read, and its abundance has little meaning. The CDR3 DNA is TGTGCCAGCAGCGAAGGGACTAATACTGAGCAGTTCTTC. Its protein is CASSEGTNTEQFF. This rearrangement joins TRBV7-9 to TRBJ2-1; 7 bases map to TRBD2. V lost 5 bases, J lost 9 bases, and 7 bases stayed unmatched. The CDR3 extends over 13 amino acids. From germline, CDR1 is SEHNR and CDR2 FQNEAQ (reference sequence). Complete variable domain (other parts from reference TRBV7-9 and TRBJ2-1): DTGVSQNPRHKITKRGQNVTFRCDPISEHNRLYWYRQTLGQGPEFLTYFQNEAQLEKSRLLSDRFSAERPKGSFSTLEIQRTEQGDSAMYLCASSEGTNTEQFFGPGTRLTVL.

In this sample, this clonotype turned up many times. The size of this beta chain means little, since it is a stray read in a library made for alpha chains. The V gene is TRBV7-9, the J gene TRBJ1-4, with D hard to call. The CDR3 has 16 residues. V was cut by 1 base and J by 0 bases, with 9 bases left in between. Germline loops: CDR1 SEHNR, CDR2 FQNEAQ (reference sequence). In DNA, the CDR3 is TGTGCCAGCAGCTTAGGCATACATGCAACTAATGAAAAACTGTTTTTT. Translation gives CASSLGIHATNEKLFF.

Worth noting for this clonotype: A library prepared for alpha chains yielded this beta chain as an off-target read; its size is of little meaning. The chain has TRBV7-6 and TRBJ2-7; 7 bases map to TRBD2. Per the germline V gene, CDR1 is SGHVS and CDR2 is FNYEAQ. V was clipped by 1 base and J by 3 bases; unmatched bases: 6. The CDR3 totals 15 residues. CDR3 sequence: CASSLGPGRVYEQYF. CDR3 nucleotides: TGTGCCAGCAGCTTAGGACCGGGGAGGGTCTACGAGCAGTACTTC.

This clonotype is termed medium-sized. This beta chain appears as a stray read in a library generated for alpha chains; its size is not informative. CDR3 sequence: CASSLGTGSYEQYF. The CDR3, as DNA: TGTGCCAGCAGCTTAGGGACCGGGAGCTACGAGCAGTACTTC. This chain uses TRBV7-2 with TRBJ2-7; weak D call: TRBD2 (6 bases). The CDR3 runs 14 residues. V was cut by 1 base and J by 3 bases, with 10 bases left in between. Germline CDR1 SGHTA, CDR2 FQGNSA. The full variable domain, completed using reference TRBV7-2 and TRBJ2-7, is GAGVSQSPSNKVTEKGKDVELRCDPISGHTALYWYRQSLGQGLEFLIYFQGNSAPDKSGLPSDRFSAERTGGSVSTLTIQRTQQEDSAVYLCASSLGTGSYEQYFGPGTRLTVT.

This clonotype was recorded at least ten times. Because the library targeted alpha chains, this beta chain is an off-target read whose size means little. The chain couples TRBV7-2 to TRBJ2-7; D uncertain. Germline-derived CDR1 and CDR2 are SGHTA and FQGNSA. The V and J ends lost 0 bases and 4 bases respectively, with 10 bases between them. The CDR3 runs to 14 residues. The CDR3 reads CASSLAVVNYEQYF. Here the CDR3 DNA reads TGTGCCAGCAGCTTAGCGGTAGTTAATTACGAGCAGTACTTC.

This clonotype was recorded at least ten times. This beta chain represents an off-target read in a library built for alpha chains; its size is of limited meaning. The rearrangement uses TRBV5-1 and TRBJ1-2, with a tentative D call TRBD1 (6 bases). This CDR3 has 13 residues. Germline CDR1 SGHRS, CDR2 YFSETQ. Trimming took 2 bases from V and 4 from J, leaving 9 bases between them. The CDR3 loop reads CASSLDRRYGYTF. The CDR3 DNA is TGCGCCAGCAGCTTAGACAGGCGCTATGGCTACACCTTC.